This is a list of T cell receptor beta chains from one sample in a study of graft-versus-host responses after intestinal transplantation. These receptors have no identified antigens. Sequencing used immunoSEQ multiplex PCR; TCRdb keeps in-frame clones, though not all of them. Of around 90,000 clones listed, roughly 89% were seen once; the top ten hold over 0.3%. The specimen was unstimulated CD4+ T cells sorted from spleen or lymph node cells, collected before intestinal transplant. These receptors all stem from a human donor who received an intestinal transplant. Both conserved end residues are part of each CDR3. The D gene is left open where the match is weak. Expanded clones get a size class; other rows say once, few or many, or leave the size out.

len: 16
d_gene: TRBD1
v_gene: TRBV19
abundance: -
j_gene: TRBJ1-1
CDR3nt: TGTGCCAGTAGTATGCTTGGACAGGGGCGAAACACTGAAGCTTTCTTT
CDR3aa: CASSMLGQGRNTEAFF

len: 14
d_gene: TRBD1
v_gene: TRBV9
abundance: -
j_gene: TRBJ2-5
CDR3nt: TGTGCCAGCAGCGTAGAGGGGGCGTCAGAGACCCAGTACTTC
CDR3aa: CASSVEGASETQYF

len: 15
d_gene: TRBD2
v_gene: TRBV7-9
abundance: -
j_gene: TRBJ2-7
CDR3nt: TGTGCCAGCAGCCCACCGGGACTAGCCACCTACGAGCAGTACTTC
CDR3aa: CASSPPGLATYEQYF

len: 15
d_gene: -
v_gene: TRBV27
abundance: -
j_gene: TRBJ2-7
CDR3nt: TGTGCCAGCAGTCCCCGAGGGTCCCACTCCTACGAGCAGTACTTC
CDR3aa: CASSPRGSHSYEQYF

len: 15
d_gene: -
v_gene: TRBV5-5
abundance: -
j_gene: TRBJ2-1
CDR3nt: TGTGCCAGCAGCTTGGTACAGGGCTCCTACAATGAGCAGTTCTTC
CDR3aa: CASSLVQGSYNEQFF

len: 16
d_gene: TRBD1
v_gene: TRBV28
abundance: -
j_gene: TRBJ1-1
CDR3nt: TGTGCCAGCAGACCCAGACAGGGGGGGACGAACACTGAGGCTTTCTTT
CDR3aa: CASRPRQGGTNTEAFF

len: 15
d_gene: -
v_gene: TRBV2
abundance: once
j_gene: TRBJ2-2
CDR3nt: TGTGCCAGCAGTGAAAACCGGGAAGGTACCGGGGAGCTGTTTTTT
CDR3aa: CASSENREGTGELFF

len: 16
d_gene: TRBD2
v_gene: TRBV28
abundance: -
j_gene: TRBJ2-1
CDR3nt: TGTGCCAGCAGTTCGCCGGGACTAGCGGAGTACAATGAGCAGTTCTTC
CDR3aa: CASSSPGLAEYNEQFF

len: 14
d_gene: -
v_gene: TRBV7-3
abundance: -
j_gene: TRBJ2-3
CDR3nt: TGTGCCAGCAGCTTAGTGCAGGGCACAGATACGCAGTATTTT
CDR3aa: CASSLVQGTDTQYF

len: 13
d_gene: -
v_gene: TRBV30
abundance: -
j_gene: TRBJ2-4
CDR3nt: TGTGCCTGGAGTCTGTTAGGGGGAAACATTCAGTACTTC
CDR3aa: CAWSLLGGNIQYF

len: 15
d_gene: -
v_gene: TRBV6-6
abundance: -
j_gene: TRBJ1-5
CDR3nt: TGTGCCAGCAGTTGGGCCCCGCAGGAGAATCAGCCCCAGCATTTT
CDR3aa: CASSWAPQENQPQHF

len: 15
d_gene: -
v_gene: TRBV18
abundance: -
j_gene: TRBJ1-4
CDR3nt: TGTGCCAGCTCACCACTCCAAAGATATAATGAAAAACTGTTTTTT
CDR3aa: CASSPLQRYNEKLFF

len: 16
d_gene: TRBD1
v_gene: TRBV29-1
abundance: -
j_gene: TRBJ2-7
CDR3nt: TGCAGCGTTTCCCTGGGCTACAGGGGGACTTCCTACGAGCAGTACTTC
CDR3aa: CSVSLGYRGTSYEQYF

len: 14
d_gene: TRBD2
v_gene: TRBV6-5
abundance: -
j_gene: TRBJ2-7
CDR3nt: TGTGCCAGCAGCAGAACTAGCGGGTTCTACGAGCAGTACTTC
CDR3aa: CASSRTSGFYEQYF

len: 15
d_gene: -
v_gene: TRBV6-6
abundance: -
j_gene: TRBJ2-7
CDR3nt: TGTGCCAGCAGCCCGGGGGAGAGGGTAACCTACGAGCAGTACTTC
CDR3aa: CASSPGERVTYEQYF

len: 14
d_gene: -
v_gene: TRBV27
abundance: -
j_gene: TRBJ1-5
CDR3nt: TGTGCCAGCAGTTTCGACAGTGTCGGTCAGCCCCAGCATTTT
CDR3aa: CASSFDSVGQPQHF

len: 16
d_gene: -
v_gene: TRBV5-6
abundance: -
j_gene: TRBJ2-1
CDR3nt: TGTGCCAGCAGCTTTATTGGGTTGCGGTCCTACAATGAGCAGTTCTTC
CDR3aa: CASSFIGLRSYNEQFF

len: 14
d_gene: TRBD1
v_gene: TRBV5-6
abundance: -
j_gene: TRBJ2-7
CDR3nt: TGTGCCAGCAGCAGGGGACAGGGGAACTACGAGCAGTACTTC
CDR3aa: CASSRGQGNYEQYF

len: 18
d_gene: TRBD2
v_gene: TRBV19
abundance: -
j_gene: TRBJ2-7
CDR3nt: TGTGCCAGTAGTCCCGAGGGGATAGCGGGTATAATCTCCTACGAGCAGTACTTC
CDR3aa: CASSPEGIAGIISYEQYF

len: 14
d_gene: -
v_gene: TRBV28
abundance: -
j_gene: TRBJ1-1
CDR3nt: TGTGCCAGCGGAGTGACAGAGTTGAACACTGAAGCTTTCTTT
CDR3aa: CASGVTELNTEAFF

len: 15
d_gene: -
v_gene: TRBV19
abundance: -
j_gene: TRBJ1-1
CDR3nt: TGTGCCAGTATGAGCATCCGAGAGTTGAACACTGAAGCTTTCTTT
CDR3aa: CASMSIRELNTEAFF

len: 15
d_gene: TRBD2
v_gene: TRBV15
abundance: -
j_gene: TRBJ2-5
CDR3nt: TGTGCCACCAGCAGGCCGAGCGGGGGCCAAGAGACCCAGTACTTC
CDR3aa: CATSRPSGGQETQYF

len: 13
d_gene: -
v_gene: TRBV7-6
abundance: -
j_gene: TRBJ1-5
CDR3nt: TGTGCCAGCAGCCGGTACGAACATCAGCCCCAGCATTTT
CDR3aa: CASSRYEHQPQHF

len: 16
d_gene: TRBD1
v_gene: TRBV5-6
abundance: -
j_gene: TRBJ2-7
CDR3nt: TGTGCCAGCAGCTTGTCCCAGGACAGGGTGGCCTACGAGCAGTACTTC
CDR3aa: CASSLSQDRVAYEQYF

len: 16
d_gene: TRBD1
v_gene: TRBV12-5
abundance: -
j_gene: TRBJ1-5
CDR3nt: TGTGCTAGTGGTTTGGTACTCGGGACAGGGTCTCAGCCCCAGCATTTT
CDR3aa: CASGLVLGTGSQPQHF

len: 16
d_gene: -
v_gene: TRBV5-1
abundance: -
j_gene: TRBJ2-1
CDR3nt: TGCGCCAGCAGCTTGGCCGGCAGGGGGGAGCACAATGAGCAGTTCTTC
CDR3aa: CASSLAGRGEHNEQFF

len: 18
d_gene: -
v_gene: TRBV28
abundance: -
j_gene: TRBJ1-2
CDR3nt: TGTGCCAGCACCAAAGACATCTACTCTTTTCCTGCTAACTATGGCTACACCTTC
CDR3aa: CASTKDIYSFPANYGYTF

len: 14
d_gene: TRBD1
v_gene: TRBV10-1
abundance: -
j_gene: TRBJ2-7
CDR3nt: TGCGCCAGCTCCGAGACAGGGTCGGCCTACGAGCAGTACTTC
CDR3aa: CASSETGSAYEQYF

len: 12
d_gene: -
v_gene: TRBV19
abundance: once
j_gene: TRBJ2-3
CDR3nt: TGTGCCAGTAGTATAAACACAGATACGCAGTATTTT
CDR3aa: CASSINTDTQYF

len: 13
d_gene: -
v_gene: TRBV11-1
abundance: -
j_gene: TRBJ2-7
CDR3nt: TGTGCCAGCTCCTGGACAGACTCCTACGAGCAGTACTTC
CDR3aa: CASSWTDSYEQYF

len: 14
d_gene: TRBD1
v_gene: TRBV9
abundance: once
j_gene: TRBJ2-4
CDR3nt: TGTGCCAGCAGCGCCGGGACAGGGGTAAACATTCAGTACTTC
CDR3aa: CASSAGTGVNIQYF

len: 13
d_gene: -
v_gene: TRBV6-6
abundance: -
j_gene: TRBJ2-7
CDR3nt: TGTGCCAGCAGTTTCTTAGGGTGGCACGAGCAGTACTTC
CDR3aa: CASSFLGWHEQYF

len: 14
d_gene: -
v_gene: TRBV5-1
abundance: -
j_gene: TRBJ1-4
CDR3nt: TGCGCCAGCAGCTTGGCGGCAACTAATGAAAAACTGTTTTTT
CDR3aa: CASSLAATNEKLFF

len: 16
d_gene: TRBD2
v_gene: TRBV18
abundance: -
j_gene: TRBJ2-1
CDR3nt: TGTGCCAGCTCACCATGGGAGGGCGGGAGTGGAAATGAGCAGTTCTTC
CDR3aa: CASSPWEGGSGNEQFF

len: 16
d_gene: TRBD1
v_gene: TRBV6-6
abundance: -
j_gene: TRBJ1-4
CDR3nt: TGTGCCAGCAGTTTCGACAGGGGACCGGCTAATGAAAAACTGTTTTTT
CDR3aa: CASSFDRGPANEKLFF

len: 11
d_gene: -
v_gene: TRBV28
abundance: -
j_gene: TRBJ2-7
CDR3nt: TGTGCCACTAAGACGTCCTACGAGCAGTACTTC
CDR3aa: CATKTSYEQYF

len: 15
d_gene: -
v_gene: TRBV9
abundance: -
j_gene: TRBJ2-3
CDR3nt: TGTGCCAGCAGCGTAGCTACAGGGTTGGCAGATACGCAGTATTTT
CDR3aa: CASSVATGLADTQYF

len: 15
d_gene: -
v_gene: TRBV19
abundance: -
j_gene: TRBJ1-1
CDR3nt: TGTGCCAGTACCACAGGAGGCAGAGTGAACACTGAAGCTTTCTTT
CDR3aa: CASTTGGRVNTEAFF